What follows are 9 T cell receptor beta chains derived from one specimen sequenced in a study of blood T cell repertoires in COVID-19. Assay used: immunoSEQ multiplex PCR; TCRdb lists only in-frame clones, some missing. Of approximately 500,000 clones listed, 85% to 90% are singletons. Source material: peripheral blood. The source of these receptors is a woman between 45 and 60 years old with COVID-19, enrolled during active disease.

The genes are TRBV6-5 and TRBJ1-2; D might be TRBD1 (5 bases). Germline CDR1 is MNHEY and CDR2 is SVGAGI. Trimming pared 2 bases from V and 4 bases from J, leaving 11 bases between. This CDR3 has 14 residues. CDR3 residues: CASSYGGSPYGYTF. The CDR3, as DNA: TGTGCCAGCAGTTACGGGGGGTCCCCCTATGGCTACACCTTC.

The chain employs TRBV19 and TRBJ2-3; maybe TRBD1 (6 bases). CDR3 length: 15 residues. V was trimmed by 5 bases and J by 1 base, leaving 13 bases between them. Germline CDR1 LNHDA, CDR2 SQIVND (reference sequence). In nucleotides, the CDR3 is TGTGCCAGTAGTTCGCCGGGACACCGCACAGATACGCAGTATTTT. Translating it yields CASSSPGHRTDTQYF.

The chain has TRBV24-1 and TRBJ1-4; 8 bases map to TRBD1. The CDR3 length is 15 residues. The junction had 6 bases not matched to a gene; V was cut back by 2 bases and J by 8 bases. The V gene's germline CDR1 is KGHDR and CDR2 SFDVKD. The CDR3 DNA reads TGTGCCACCAGTGATTCAGACAGGGGAAAGGAAAAACTGTTTTTT. It translates to CATSDSDRGKEKLFF.

The J gene is TRBJ1-3, the V gene TRBV4-1; D is unresolved. V gave up 5 bases and J gave up 3 bases, with 8 bases separating them. Germline V lookup: CDR1 MGHRA, CDR2 YSYEKL. CDR3 length equals 13 residues. In DNA, the CDR3 is TGCGCCAGCAGCTCCGGGGTTGGAAACACCATATATTTT. This encodes CASSSGVGNTIYF.

The chain combines TRBV12-3 or TRBV12-4 with TRBJ2-7; 7 bases align to TRBD2. The CDR3 covers 13 residues. Trimming at V came to 7 bases and at J to 6 bases, leaving 9 bases not matched to a gene. The CDR3, as DNA: TGTGCCAGCACTTCTTGGGGGGGAAGCGAGCAGTACTTC. Protein: CASTSWGGSEQYF.

The J gene is TRBJ1-1, the V gene TRBV4-1; D call uncertain. Germline V gene data show CDR1 as MGHRA and CDR2 as YSYEKL. Trimming removed 0 bases at V and 0 bases at J, with 8 bases between. The CDR3 contains 15 residues. The DNA for the CDR3 is TGCGCCAGCAGCCAAGATCGCGGGATGAACACTGAAGCTTTCTTT. The encoded protein is CASSQDRGMNTEAFF.

V gene TRBV30 combines with J gene TRBJ1-4; a weak D match, TRBD1 (5 bases). The V and J ends lost 0 bases and 12 bases respectively, with 8 bases between them. CDR3 length: 11 amino acids. Germline CDR1 GTSNPN, CDR2 SVGIG (reference sequence). This CDR3 is CAWSVGGQLFF. The CDR3 DNA reads as TGTGCCTGGAGTGTGGGGGGACAACTGTTTTTT.

The chain links TRBV3-1 (or the pseudogene TRBV3-2) to TRBJ2-7; weak D call: TRBD1 (7 bases). The CDR3 spans 14 residues. Germline V lookup: CDR1 LGHDT, CDR2 YNNKEL (reference sequence). The V end was cut by 6 bases, the J end by 5 bases, with 17 bases between. In DNA form, the CDR3 reads TGTGCCAGCAGTAAAGACAGGGACTGGGACGAGCAGTACTTC. It encodes CASSKDRDWDEQYF.

The chain carries TRBV5-1 and TRBJ2-1; perhaps TRBD1 as D (6 bases). Trimming took 0 bases from V and 8 from J, leaving 15 bases between them. This CDR3 contains 15 residues. Germline assignment: CDR1 SGHRS and CDR2 YFSETQ. The CDR3 DNA follows: TGCGCCAGCAGCTTGGCCTTGGCGAAGGGGGATGAGCAGTTCTTC. This codes for CASSLALAKGDEQFF.